This T cell receptor beta chain was found in a study of shared clonotypes between healthy human individuals. Study overall: Ranging from 18 to 49 in age, donors were a couple of women and a few men. General observations from the study: Among the subsets, naive ones generally showed larger estimated richness than memory ones. About 5.2% was the fraction of naive CD4 clonotypes found shared across four donors.

Assay: immunoSEQ multiplex PCR; the TCRdb copy retains only in-frame clones and omits some. The top ten clones hold approximately 0.4% of a sample with under 2.5 million clones, 85% to 95% of them seen once. As for this clone: The antigen is undetermined.

CDR1 is SGHDT and CDR2 is YYEEEE in the germline V gene. The germline V and J ends were trimmed by 5 bases and 4 bases, with 15 bases remaining between them. The CDR3 is 15 residues long. This TCR was recovered from a man aged 18 to 30 in good health. Some clones in this sample may be carry-over from other donors' samples. Sequencing was carried out using naive CD4+ T cells from PBMCs. Subset noted: CD45RA+ positively selected. V gene TRBV5-6 combines with J gene TRBJ1-4, with D possibly matching TRBD1 (6 bases). CDR3 DNA sequence: TGTGCCAGCAGTACCAGACAGGACATTAATGAAAAACTGTTTTTT. It yields the protein CASSTRQDINEKLFF.